The 17 T cell receptor beta chains below come from one sample, sequenced in a study of blood T cell repertoires in COVID-19. TCRdb keeps only in-frame clones here, not all; method: immunoSEQ multiplex PCR. Of some 25,000 clones listed, approximately 82% were seen once; the top ten hold around a third. The source material was peripheral blood. All receptors derive from a human donor in a cohort sampled during active COVID-19.

V is TRBV11-2 and J is TRBJ1-5, with D perhaps matching TRBD1 (5 bases). Germline values: CDR1 SGHAT, CDR2 FQNNGV. The V and J ends lost 3 bases and 1 base respectively, with 10 bases between them. The CDR3 has 15 residues. The CDR3 DNA reads TGTGCCAGCAGCTTGCAGGGAGGGAGCAATCAGCCCCAGCATTTT. Its translation is CASSLQGGSNQPQHF.

J is TRBJ2-7 and V is TRBV28; 8 nucleotides agree with TRBD1. This CDR3 has 15 residues. The junction had 4 bases not matched to a gene; V was cut back by 2 bases and J by 1 base. The germline CDR1 and CDR2 sequences are MDHEN and SYDVKM. The CDR3 DNA reads TGTGCCAGCAGTTTACAGGGGGCAGGATCCTACGAGCAGTACTTC. Encoded protein: CASSLQGAGSYEQYF. Full variable domain (outside the CDR3, taken from reference TRBV28 and TRBJ2-7): DVKVTQSSRYLVKRTGEKVFLECVQDMDHENMFWYRQDPGLGLRLIYFSYDVKMKEKGDIPEGYSVSREKKERFSLILESASTNQTSMYLCASSLQGAGSYEQYFGPGTRLTVT.

This chain uses TRBV6-1 with TRBJ2-3; 11 nucleotides match TRBD2. CDR1 and CDR2 (germline): MNHNS, SASEGT. V lost 1 base and J lost 4; bases outside the gene matches: 10. The CDR3 consists of 18 residues. As DNA, the CDR3 is TGTGCCAGCAGTGAAGGAGATAGCGGGAGGGGTAGAGCAGATACGCAGTATTTT. Its protein is CASSEGDSGRGRADTQYF.

The CDR3 bases are TGCGCCAGCAGCTTGGCTCTAGCGGGAGACAATGAGCAGTTCTTC. Protein: CASSLALAGDNEQFF. The chain employs TRBV5-1 and TRBJ2-1; 10 bases line up with TRBD2. This CDR3 region has 15 residues. The V segment lost 0 bases and the J segment 5 bases; nucleotides outside the gene matches: 2. Germline CDR1 SGHRS, CDR2 YFSETQ.

This chain joins TRBV9 and TRBJ1-2; TRBD1 matches 9 bases. Germline loops: CDR1 SGDLS, CDR2 YYNGEE. The CDR3 is made up of 17 amino acids. Germline trimming cut 3 bases from V and 6 bases from J; bases unmatched to any gene: 15. The CDR3 coding sequence is TGTGCCAGCAGCGCCCAGACTGCCGGGACAGGGAATCATGGCTACACCTTC. It encodes CASSAQTAGTGNHGYTF.

The gene calls are TRBV7-8 and TRBJ1-2; D remains ambiguous. Germline-derived CDR1 and CDR2 are SGHVS and FQNEAQ. The CDR3 extends over 16 amino acids. The V end was cut by 1 base, the J end by 0 bases, with 12 bases between. In DNA form, the CDR3 reads TGTGCCAGCAGCTTAGTGGGCGCGGGGACTAACTATGGCTACACCTTC. Encoded protein: CASSLVGAGTNYGYTF.

V and J are TRBV6-1 and TRBJ2-3, with D maybe TRBD2 (5 bases). The V end lost 2 bases, the J end lost 4 bases, and 13 bases lay between the germline ends. The germline V gene has CDR1 MNHNS and CDR2 SASEGT. CDR3 length: 15 amino acids. The DNA for the CDR3 is TGTGCCAGCAGTGAATCCCTATCGAGGGCAGATACGCAGTATTTT. Protein sequence: CASSESLSRADTQYF.

This clone was seen a few times. V and J are TRBV12-3 or TRBV12-4 and TRBJ1-1, with 7 bases lining up with TRBD1. This CDR3 spans 13 amino acids. Losses at the gene ends were 6 bases for V and 4 bases for J; bases not matched to a gene: 5. The CDR3, as DNA: TGTGCCAGCAGACTACAGGGGTTCACTGAAGCTTTCTTT. Protein product: CASRLQGFTEAFF.

The chain joins TRBV6-1 to TRBJ2-7, with TRBD1 identical over 7 bases. Looked up from germline, CDR1 is MNHNS and CDR2 is SASEGT. The V gene end was trimmed by 3 bases and the J gene end by 6 bases; junction bases not matched to a gene: 17. CDR3 length equals 17 residues. The CDR3 DNA is TGTGCCAGCAGTGACCCTTCCGCCGGGACAGTTTGGGTCGAGCAGTACTTC. Translated, it gives CASSDPSAGTVWVEQYF.

The gene calls are TRBV5-4 and TRBJ2-3; 14 bases align to TRBD2. The CDR3 is 15 amino acids. V lost 4 bases and J lost 6; bases outside the gene matches: 4. Germline V gene data show CDR1 as SGHNT and CDR2 as YYREEE (reference sequence). In DNA form, the CDR3 reads TGTGCCAGCAGCCAAGGACTAGCGGGAGGTGATACGCAGTATTTT. It encodes CASSQGLAGGDTQYF.

The V gene is TRBV7-2, the J gene TRBJ1-2; the match to TRBD1 covers 9 bases. The CDR3 is made up of 15 amino acids. Germline V gene sequence: CDR1 SGHTA, CDR2 FQGNSA. The V segment lost 5 bases and the J segment 4 bases; nucleotides outside the gene matches: 8. The CDR3: CASSPLTGGGYGYTF. CDR3 nucleotides: TGTGCCAGCAGCCCTCTTACAGGGGGCGGCTATGGCTACACCTTC. The full variable domain, its missing parts supplied by reference TRBV7-2 and TRBJ1-2, is GAGVSQSPSNKVTEKGKDVELRCDPISGHTALYWYRQSLGQGLEFLIYFQGNSAPDKSGLPSDRFSAERTGGSVSTLTIQRTQQEDSAVYLCASSPLTGGGYGYTFGSGTRLTVV.

The genes are TRBV7-2 and TRBJ2-2; 7 nucleotides align to TRBD2. The CDR3 has 16 residues. Trimming removed 7 bases from V and 0 bases from J; junction bases left unmatched: 8. Germline values: CDR1 SGHTA, CDR2 FQGNSA. The CDR3 region has the DNA TGTGCCAGCACCCAGCGGGGCCCCACGAACACCGGGGAGCTGTTTTTT. It is translated as CASTQRGPTNTGELFF.

The gene calls are TRBV2 and TRBJ1-2; TRBD1 aligns across 7 bases. V was clipped by 5 bases and J by 2 bases; unmatched bases: 2. This CDR3 is 13 amino acids long. Germline lookup yields CDR1 SNHLY and CDR2 FYNNEI. The CDR3 is CASSKQGNYGYTF. In DNA form, the CDR3 reads TGTGCCAGCAGTAAACAGGGGAACTATGGCTACACCTTC.

V is TRBV5-1 and J is TRBJ1-6; perhaps TRBD1 as D (5 bases). Between the trimmed V and J ends, which lost 1 base and 0 bases, there was a span of 14 bases. Per the germline V gene, CDR1 is SGHRS and CDR2 is YFSETQ. CDR3 size: 18 residues. CDR3 DNA: TGCGCCAGCAGCTTGCTGCAGGGTGGGGCCTCCTATAATTCACCCCTCCACTTT. Its translation: CASSLLQGGASYNSPLHF.

The V call is TRBV9, the J call TRBJ2-7, with TRBD1 identical over 7 bases. J gave up 9 bases and V 4 bases, and 13 bases lay outside the gene matches. Germline loops: CDR1 SGDLS, CDR2 YYNGEE. The CDR3 contains 14 residues. The CDR3 loop is CASSPGTEGRTQYF. CDR3 DNA sequence: TGTGCCAGCAGCCCAGGGACAGAGGGAAGAACGCAGTACTTC. Full variable domain (missing parts from reference TRBV9 and TRBJ2-7): DSGVTQTPKHLITATGQRVTLRCSPRSGDLSVYWYQQSLDQGLQFLIQYYNGEERAKGNILERFSAQQFPDLHSELNLSSLELGDSALYFCASSPGTEGRTQYFGPGTRLTVT.

The CDR3, as DNA: TGTGCCAGCTCACTGAGGACAGGGGATGATGGCTACACCTTC. It translates to CASSLRTGDDGYTF. This sequence joins TRBV18 and TRBJ1-2, with TRBD1 matching 9 bases. V lost 4 bases, J lost 6 bases, and 6 bases stayed unmatched. CDR3 length: 14 amino acids. From germline, CDR1 is KGHSH and CDR2 LQKENI. The variable domain in full, with the rest retrieved from reference TRBV18 and TRBJ1-2, is NAGVMQNPRHLVRRRGQEARLRCSPMKGHSHVYWYRQLPEEGLKFMVYLQKENIIDESGMPKERFSAEFPKEGPSILRIQQVVRGDSAAYFCASSLRTGDDGYTFGSGTRLTVV.

The V call is TRBV6-5, the J call TRBJ2-7; D may be TRBD2 (6 bases). CDR3 length: 13 amino acids. Trimming took 5 bases from V and 3 from J, leaving 11 bases between them. Germline V gene data show CDR1 as MNHEY and CDR2 as SVGAGI. In DNA, the CDR3 is TGTGCCAGCAGTCGCGGAGGGTTCTACGAGCAGTACTTC. It yields the protein CASSRGGFYEQYF.